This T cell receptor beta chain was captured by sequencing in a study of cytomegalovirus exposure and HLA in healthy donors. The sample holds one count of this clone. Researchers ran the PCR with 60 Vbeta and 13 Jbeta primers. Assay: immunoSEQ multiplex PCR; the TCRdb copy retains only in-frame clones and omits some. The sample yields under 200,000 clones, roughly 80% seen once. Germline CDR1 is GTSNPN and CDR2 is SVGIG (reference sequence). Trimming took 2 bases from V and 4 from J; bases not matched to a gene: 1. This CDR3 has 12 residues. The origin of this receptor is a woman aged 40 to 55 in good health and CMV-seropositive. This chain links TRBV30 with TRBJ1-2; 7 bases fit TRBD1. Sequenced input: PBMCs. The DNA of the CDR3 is TGTGCCTGGAGTTCAGGGGGCTATGGCTACACCTTC. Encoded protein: CAWSSGGYGYTF.